Sequencing of this T cell receptor beta chain was carried out in a study of identical twins (dated by TCRdb to 2016 to 2018). A note on the overall study: TCR alpha and beta repertoires from monozygotic twins, unrelated adults of various ages and cord blood were deep-sequenced to test whether fetal clonotypes persist. Replicate twin experiments were performed at different times using different library preparation protocols to rule out contamination. What the study reported, not specific to this receptor: Invariant T cells such as MAIT and iNKT could partly confound zero-insertion analyses, although diverse VJ usage argued against such confounding for most clonotypes. Because the same donors could not be followed over many years, conclusions were based on cross-sectional statistical analysis. Abundant cord blood beta clonotypes had fewer insertions, young adult naive repertoires showed a similar but weaker trend, and memory repertoires showed no such trend. Out-of-frame TCR alpha sharing in monozygotic twins was systematically underestimated by recombination models, whereas sharing between unrelated individuals was in agreement with the recombination models. The excess sharing between twins in beta out-of-frame sequences was weaker because fewer shared sequences reduced the signal-to-noise ratio. Compared with coincidental sharing between unrelated individuals, out-of-frame TCR alpha sequences shared between twins showed an excess of sequences with low generation probability.

This clonotype was observed a handful of times. Its antigen remains unidentified. The record has no base qualities; no much larger clone is one base away. Libraries were made using 5' RACE. The sequencer was an Illumina HiSeq 2000. Template switching added a universal primer binding site, and the final cDNA carried a unique molecular identifier that allowed TCR cDNA molecules to be counted accurately. First-strand cDNA for TCR alpha and beta chains was synthesized from specific primers in the conserved constant-segment region. To control for contamination, every cDNA library was double barcoded, receiving both a SMART-Mk sample barcode and Illumina barcodes. TruSeq adapter sequences, together with Illumina sample barcodes, were added in two successive PCR steps. The Illumina HiSeq platform was used with custom primers to sequence TCR alpha and beta cDNA libraries. The authors' pipeline ran thus. MiGEC processed the raw reads to extract unique molecular identifiers, while MiXCR was used to determine the CDR3 positions. For each individual, recombination models were inferred using an EM algorithm with the repgenHMM and IGoR tools. Shared clonotype analysis was performed with the tcR package in R, normalizing sharing by the product of cloneset sizes. To study raw recombination free of thymic and clonal selection effects, out-of-frame nonproductive sequences were analyzed. Using fastp trimming at Q25 and MiXCR clonotype assembly, TCRdb reanalyzed the public sequencing data and kept in-frame beta chains. Each CDR3 protein appears once, grouped with its most common genes and DNA. Clone size and V and J calls follow TCRdb, not the original study. The sample includes some 790,000 distinct CDR3 sequences, with 15% to 20% observed a single time. Clones ranked in the top ten supply around 12% of the sample.

Every donor was a healthy Caucasian. The twin cohort comprised three pairs of female monozygotic twins, all aged roughly 18 to 30 years. RNA for TCR libraries was isolated from peripheral blood mononuclear cells. The same sample was also used in a study of T cells expressing NK-cell markers. The second study also describes: Three sorted T-cell subsets (CD3+CD56+NKG2C+, CD3+CD56+NKG2C- and CD3+CD56-NKG2C+) from several donors had their TCR beta-chain repertoires profiled. Among the eight sequenced donors, only one was HCMV-seronegative, while the other seven were HCMV-seropositive. In several experiments an anti-gammadeltaTCR antibody was added to restrict sorting to alphabetaTCR-expressing T cells. In roughly 6 donors, the dominant CD3+CD56+NKG2C+ clonotypes ranked among the top 10 CD8+ clonotypes, making up roughly 1.0-8% of CD8+ T cells. Those dominant clonotypes were again the most abundant among CD3+CD56-NKG2C+ cells in several donors, at roughly 25-60.1%. It remained unclear whether the expanded NKG2C-expressing T cell clones were specific for HCMV antigens. The study sequenced eight donors, all healthy volunteers chosen at random: three men and five women. HCMV-specific IgG was detected in serum with a commercial ELISA kit to determine HCMV serostatus. Bulk peripheral blood T-cell repertoires were additionally sequenced from unsorted PBMC for roughly six donors. MIGEC was used to demultiplex reads and group reads by UMI, and MiTCR was used to assemble and quantify clonotypes. To exclude erroneous sequences, only TCR cDNA sequences supported by at least two reads were retained. The tcR package was used for downstream repertoire analysis, and clonotypes were matched across fractions by CDR3 nucleotide sequence plus V segment. VDJmatch was used to annotate antigen specificity against VDJdb, with one amino acid substitution in CDR3 permitted.

The sample consisted of PBMCs. The clonotype originates from a woman younger than 35 in good health.

The CDR3 is CASWTDSYEQYF. The bases read TGTGCCAGCTGGACAGACTCCTACGAGCAGTACTTC. The chain was built from TRBV12-3 or TRBV12-4 and TRBJ2-7, with a weak D call of TRBD1 (6 bases match). The CDR3 spans 12 residues, from the cysteine through the phenylalanine. The DNA shown is the 36-base CDR3, in frame from base 1. V lost 8 bases and J lost 0 bases; the stretch between them is 8 bases long.